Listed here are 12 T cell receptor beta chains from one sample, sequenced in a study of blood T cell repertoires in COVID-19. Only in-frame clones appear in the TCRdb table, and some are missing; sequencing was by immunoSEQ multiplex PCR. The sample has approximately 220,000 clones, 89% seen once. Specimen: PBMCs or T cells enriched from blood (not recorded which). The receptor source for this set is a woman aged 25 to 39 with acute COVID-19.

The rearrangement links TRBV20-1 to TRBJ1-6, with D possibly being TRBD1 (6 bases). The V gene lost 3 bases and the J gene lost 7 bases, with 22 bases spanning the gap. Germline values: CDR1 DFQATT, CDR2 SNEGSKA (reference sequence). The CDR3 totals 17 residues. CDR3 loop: CSASVPRGGLLNSPLHF. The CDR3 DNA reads TGCAGTGCTAGTGTGCCCCGTGGGGGCTTACTGAATTCACCCCTCCACTTT.

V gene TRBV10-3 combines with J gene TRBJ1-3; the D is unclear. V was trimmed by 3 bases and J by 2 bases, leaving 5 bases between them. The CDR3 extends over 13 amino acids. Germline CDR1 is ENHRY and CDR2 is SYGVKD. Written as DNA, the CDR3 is TGTGCCATCAGTGATCAGGCTGGAAACACCATATATTTT. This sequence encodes CAISDQAGNTIYF.

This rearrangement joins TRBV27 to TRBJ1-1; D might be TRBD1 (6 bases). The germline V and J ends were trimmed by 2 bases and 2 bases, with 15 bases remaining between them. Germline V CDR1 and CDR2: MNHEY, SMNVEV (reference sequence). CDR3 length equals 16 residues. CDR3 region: CASSLGSGVSNTEAFF. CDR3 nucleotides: TGTGCCAGCAGTTTAGGGTCAGGGGTGTCAAACACTGAAGCTTTCTTT.

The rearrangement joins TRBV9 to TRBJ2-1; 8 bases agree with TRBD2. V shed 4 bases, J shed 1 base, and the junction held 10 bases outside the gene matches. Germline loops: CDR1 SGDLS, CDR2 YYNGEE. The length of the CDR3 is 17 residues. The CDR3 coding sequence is TGTGCCAGCAGCCTGCTGGTGGTAGCGGGGTCCTACAATGAGCAGTTCTTC. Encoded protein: CASSLLVVAGSYNEQFF. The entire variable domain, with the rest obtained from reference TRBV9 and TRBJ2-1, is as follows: DSGVTQTPKHLITATGQRVTLRCSPRSGDLSVYWYQQSLDQGLQFLIQYYNGEERAKGNILERFSAQQFPDLHSELNLSSLELGDSALYFCASSLLVVAGSYNEQFFGPGTRLTVL.

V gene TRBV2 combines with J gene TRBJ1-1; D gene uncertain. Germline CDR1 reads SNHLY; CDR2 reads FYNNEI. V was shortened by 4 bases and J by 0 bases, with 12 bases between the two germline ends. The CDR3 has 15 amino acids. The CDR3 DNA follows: TGTGCCAGCAGTGGGGATCGCGGGATGAACACTGAAGCTTTCTTT. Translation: CASSGDRGMNTEAFF.

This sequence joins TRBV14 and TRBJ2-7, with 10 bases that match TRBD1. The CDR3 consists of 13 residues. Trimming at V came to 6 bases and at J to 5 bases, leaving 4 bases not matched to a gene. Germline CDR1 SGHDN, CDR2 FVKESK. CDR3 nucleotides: TGTGCCAGCAGATACGGACAGGGGGACGAGCAGTACTTC. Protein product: CASRYGQGDEQYF. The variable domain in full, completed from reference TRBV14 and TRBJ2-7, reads EAGVTQFPSHSVIEKGQTVTLRCDPISGHDNLYWYRRVMGKEIKFLLHFVKESKQDESGMPNNRFLAERTGGTYSTLKVQPAELEDSGVYFCASRYGQGDEQYFGPGTRLTVT.

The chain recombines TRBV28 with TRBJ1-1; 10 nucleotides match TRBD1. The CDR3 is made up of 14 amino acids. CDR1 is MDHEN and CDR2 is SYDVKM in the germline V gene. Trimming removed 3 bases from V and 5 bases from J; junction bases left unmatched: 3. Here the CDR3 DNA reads TGTGCCAGCAGTTTCCCGGGACAGGGGACTGAAGCTTTCTTT. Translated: CASSFPGQGTEAFF.

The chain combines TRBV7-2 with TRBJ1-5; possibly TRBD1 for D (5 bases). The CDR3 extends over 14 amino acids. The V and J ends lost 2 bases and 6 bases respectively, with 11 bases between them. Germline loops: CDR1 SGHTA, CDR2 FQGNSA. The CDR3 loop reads CASSLRGEGQPQHF. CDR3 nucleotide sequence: TGTGCCAGCAGCTTAAGAGGGGAGGGTCAGCCCCAGCATTTT.

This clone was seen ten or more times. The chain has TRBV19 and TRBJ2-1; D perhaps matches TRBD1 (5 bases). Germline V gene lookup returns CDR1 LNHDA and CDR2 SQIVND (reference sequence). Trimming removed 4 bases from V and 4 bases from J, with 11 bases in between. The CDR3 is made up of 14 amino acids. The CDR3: CASSTRTHYNEQFF. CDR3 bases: TGTGCCAGTAGTACCCGGACACATTACAATGAGCAGTTCTTC.

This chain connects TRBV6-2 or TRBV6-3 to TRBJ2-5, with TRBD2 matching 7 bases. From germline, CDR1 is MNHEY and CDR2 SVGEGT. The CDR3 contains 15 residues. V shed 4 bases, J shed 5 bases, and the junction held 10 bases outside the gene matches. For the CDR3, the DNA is TGTGCCAGCAGTTGGTGGGGGGGACCTGGGGAGACCCAGTACTTC. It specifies CASSWWGGPGETQYF.

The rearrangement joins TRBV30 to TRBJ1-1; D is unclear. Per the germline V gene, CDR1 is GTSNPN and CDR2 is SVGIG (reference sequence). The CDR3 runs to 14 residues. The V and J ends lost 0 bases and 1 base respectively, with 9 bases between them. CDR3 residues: CAWSVLSGNTEAFF. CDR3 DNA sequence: TGTGCCTGGAGTGTTCTCAGTGGGAACACTGAAGCTTTCTTT.

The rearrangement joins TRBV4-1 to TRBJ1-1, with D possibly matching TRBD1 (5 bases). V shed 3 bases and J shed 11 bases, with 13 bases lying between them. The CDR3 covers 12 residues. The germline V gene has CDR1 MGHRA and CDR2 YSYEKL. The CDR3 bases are TGCGCCAGCAGCCAGCCCTCTGGGGCGGCTTTCTTT. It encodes CASSQPSGAAFF.